The sequence of this TCR beta chain was determined in a study of response to subunit inactivated influenza vaccine. In TCRdb, the RT-PCR reads were re-called with MiXCR into one record per CDR3 protein. The repertoire holds roughly 540,000 distinct CDR3 sequences, roughly 23% seen once, with 2.5% to 3.5% in the top ten. This sample also belongs to another study, concerning T cells expressing NK-cell markers. That work adds: TCR beta libraries carry UMIs added by 5'RACE template switching. Sorted CD3+CD56+NKG2C+, CD3+CD56+NKG2C- and CD3+CD56-NKG2C+ T cells provided the TCR beta repertoires. Seven sequenced donors out of eight were HCMV-seropositive, one seronegative. Uncertainty persisted over the HCMV specificity of expanded NKG2C+ T cell clones.

Source: CD4+ T cells sorted from PBMCs, taken 11 to 12 days after vaccination. This TCR was sampled from a man aged 50 or older who received an inactivated influenza vaccine.

The CDR3 here is CASSPLGRSSYNSPLHF. In DNA form, the CDR3 reads TGTGCCAGCAGCCCACTTGGGAGGTCCTCCTATAATTCACCCCTCCACTTT. The V gene is TRBV3-1, the J gene TRBJ1-6; D ambiguous. V was clipped by 4 bases and J by 0 bases, with 13 bases between them. From germline, CDR1 is LGHDT and CDR2 YNNKEL (reference sequence). The CDR3 is 17 amino acids.